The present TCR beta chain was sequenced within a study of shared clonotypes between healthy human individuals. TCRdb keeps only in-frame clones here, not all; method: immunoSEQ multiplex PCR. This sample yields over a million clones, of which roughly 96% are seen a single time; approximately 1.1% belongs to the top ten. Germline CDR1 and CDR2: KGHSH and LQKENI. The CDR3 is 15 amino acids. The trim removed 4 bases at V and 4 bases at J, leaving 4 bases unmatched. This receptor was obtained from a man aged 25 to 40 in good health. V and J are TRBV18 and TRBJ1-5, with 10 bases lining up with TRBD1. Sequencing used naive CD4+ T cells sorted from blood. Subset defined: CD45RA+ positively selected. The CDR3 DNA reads TGTGCCAGCTCACATGGGACAGGGGTAAATCAGCCCCAGCATTTT. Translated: CASSHGTGVNQPQHF.